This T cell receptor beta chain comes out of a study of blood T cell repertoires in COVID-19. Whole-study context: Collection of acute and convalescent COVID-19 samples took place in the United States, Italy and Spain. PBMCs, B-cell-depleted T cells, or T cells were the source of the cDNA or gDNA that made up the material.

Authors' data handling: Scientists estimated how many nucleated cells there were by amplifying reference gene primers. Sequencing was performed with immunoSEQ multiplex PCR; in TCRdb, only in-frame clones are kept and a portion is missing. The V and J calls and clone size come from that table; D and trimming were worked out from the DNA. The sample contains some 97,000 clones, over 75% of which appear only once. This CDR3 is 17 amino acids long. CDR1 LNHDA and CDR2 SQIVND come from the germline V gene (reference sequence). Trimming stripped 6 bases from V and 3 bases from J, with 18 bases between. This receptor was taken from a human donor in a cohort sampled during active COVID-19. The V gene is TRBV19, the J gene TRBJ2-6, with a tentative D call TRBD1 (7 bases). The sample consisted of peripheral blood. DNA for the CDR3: TGTGCCAGTAGGGACCAGGGGGGCGGTGTTGGGGCCAACGTCCTGACTTTC. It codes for CASRDQGGGVGANVLTF.